These 11 T cell receptor beta chains came from one sample sequenced in a study of CD8+ T cells in alopecia areata. As the sequencing template, cDNA was produced by extracting RNA and reverse transcribing it. Produced via immunoSEQ multiplex PCR; TCRdb's table is partial and in-frame only. The sample has under 250,000 clones; about 61% are singletons. Source material: CD8+ T cells sorted from blood. These receptors were taken from a human donor in good health.

This chain joins TRBV29-1 and TRBJ1-2; D is undetermined. The germline CDR1 and CDR2 sequences are SQVTM and ANQGSEA. Trimming stripped 1 base from V and 8 bases from J, with 8 bases between. This CDR3 is 11 amino acids long. CDR3: CSVEVLEGYTF. CDR3 DNA sequence: TGCAGCGTTGAAGTTCTGGAGGGCTACACCTTC.

The chain carries TRBV29-1 and TRBJ1-2; 7 bases map to TRBD1. CDR1 and CDR2 (germline): SQVTM, ANQGSEA. The CDR3 is 13 residues long. The V gene end was trimmed by 7 bases and the J gene end by 2 bases; junction bases not matched to a gene: 7. The CDR3 DNA is TGCAGCGCAAACCAGGGGGGGAACTATGGCTACACCTTC. It yields the protein CSANQGGNYGYTF.

The chain recombines TRBV5-1 with TRBJ2-7; D might be TRBD1 or TRBD2, each matching 5 bases. This CDR3 is 20 amino acids long. Between the trimmed V and J ends, which lost 0 bases and 1 base, there was a span of 26 bases. Germline values: CDR1 SGHRS, CDR2 YFSETQ. The CDR3 nucleotides are TGCGCCAGCAGCTTGGCTGCCATGTTGTCGTCTGGGACGGATTCCTACGAGCAGTACTTC. Its protein product is CASSLAAMLSSGTDSYEQYF. Using reference TRBV5-1 and TRBJ2-7 for the parts outside the CDR3, the full variable domain is KAGVTQTPRYLIKTRGQQVTLSCSPISGHRSVSWYQQTPGQGLQFLFEYFSETQRNKGNFPGRFSGRQFSNSRSEMNVSTLELGDSALYLCASSLAAMLSSGTDSYEQYFGPGTRLTVT.

The chain has TRBV29-1 and TRBJ1-2, with TRBD1 as a possible D gene (5 bases). V was trimmed by 6 bases and J by 2 bases, leaving 16 bases between them. Germline V gene lookup returns CDR1 SQVTM and CDR2 ANQGSEA. The CDR3 has 14 residues. CDR3 residues: CSVDSRTENYGYTF. The CDR3 bases are TGCAGCGTCGACAGTAGGACGGAGAACTATGGCTACACCTTC. Together with reference TRBV29-1 and TRBJ1-2, the CDR3 gives the full variable domain: SAVISQKPSRDICQRGTSLTIQCQVDSQVTMMFWYRQQPGQSLTLIATANQGSEATYESGFVIDKFPISRPNLTFSTLTVSNMSPEDSSIYLCSVDSRTENYGYTFGSGTRLTVV.

The gene calls are TRBV11-2 and TRBJ2-5; 9 nucleotides line up with TRBD2. V lost 4 bases, J lost 0 bases, and 6 bases stayed unmatched. The CDR3 is made up of 16 amino acids. CDR1 and CDR2 (germline): SGHAT, FQNNGV. CDR3 nucleotides: TGTGCCAGCAGCTCTGAGACTAGCGGCGACCAAGAGACCCAGTACTTC. The encoded protein is CASSSETSGDQETQYF.

The chain recombines TRBV5-6 with TRBJ2-7; possible D gene TRBD2, 6 bases. V was pared by 4 bases and J by 4 bases, with 12 bases between. The CDR3 has 13 amino acids. CDR1 and CDR2 from the germline V gene are SGHDT and YYEEEE. The DNA for the CDR3 is TGTGCCAGCAGCCCTGGGAGCGGGTACGAGCAGTACTTC. It is translated as CASSPGSGYEQYF.

The CDR3 region has the DNA TGTGCCAGCCGGGTTGGGGGTGGAGATGAGCAGTTCTTC. Protein product: CASRVGGGDEQFF. The gene calls are TRBV2 and TRBJ2-1; tentatively, D is TRBD1 or TRBD2 (5 bases each). The CDR3 has 13 residues. CDR1 and CDR2 from the germline V gene are SNHLY and FYNNEI. Trimming took 8 bases from V and 8 from J, leaving 16 bases between them. The whole variable domain, remainder taken from reference TRBV2 and TRBJ2-1, is EPEVTQTPSHQVTQMGQEVILRCVPISNHLYFYWYRQILGQKVEFLVSFYNNEISEKSEIFDDQFSVERPDGSNFTLKIRSTKLEDSAMYFCASRVGGGDEQFFGPGTRLTVL.

This clone was detected a few times. The chain combines TRBV7-9 with TRBJ2-1; a weak D match, TRBD2 (5 bases). Germline CDR1 SEHNR, CDR2 FQNEAQ (reference sequence). CDR3 length equals 11 residues. The germline V and J ends were trimmed by 10 bases and 7 bases, with 11 bases remaining between them. The CDR3 protein is CATTRVNEQFF. The CDR3 nucleotides are TGTGCCACAACGAGGGTTAATGAGCAGTTCTTC.

This clone turned up a few times. The chain recombines TRBV2 with TRBJ1-1; D is unclear. This CDR3 is 11 amino acids long. The germline CDR1 and CDR2 sequences are SNHLY and FYNNEI. V was shortened by 5 bases and J by 11 bases, with 12 bases between the two germline ends. The CDR3 spells CASSSPFLAFF. CDR3 DNA sequence: TGTGCCAGCAGTTCTCCCTTTCTTGCTTTCTTT.

This clone was counted a few times. The CDR3 reads CASSVGGQADTQYF. In DNA form, the CDR3 reads TGTGCCAGCAGCGTAGGGGGGCAGGCAGATACGCAGTATTTT. The chain combines TRBV9 with TRBJ2-3, with D possibly matching TRBD1 (6 bases). This CDR3 spans 14 amino acids. Germline V gives CDR1 SGDLS, CDR2 YYNGEE. Trimming stripped 0 bases from V and 4 bases from J, with 9 bases between.

This clone appeared a single time. The J gene is TRBJ1-2, the V gene TRBV29-1, with TRBD1 identical over 9 bases. J lost 8 bases, V lost 6 bases, and 7 bases had no gene match. CDR3 length: 12 amino acids. Germline CDR1 SQVTM, CDR2 ANQGSEA. CDR3 coding DNA: TGCAGCGTAGTACAGGGGGCGGGAGGCTACACCTTC. This encodes CSVVQGAGGYTF.